Each of the 15 T cell receptor beta chains below was sequenced from the same sample in a study of blood T cell repertoires in COVID-19. Clones were read by immunoSEQ multiplex PCR, and TCRdb kept only the in-frame ones, dropping some. This sample has around 140,000 clones, with 80% found just once. Sequences were obtained from peripheral blood. These TCRs come from a man between 65 and 79 years old who had recovered from COVID-19.

The V and J genes are TRBV4-1 and TRBJ1-2, with TRBD1 as a possible D gene (5 bases). The germline V and J ends were trimmed by 1 base and 3 bases, with 12 bases remaining between them. The CDR3 loop spans 15 amino acids. CDR1 is MGHRA and CDR2 is YSYEKL in the germline V gene. For the CDR3, the DNA is TGCGCCAGCAGCCAAGCGGCAGGGCCCTACTATGGCTACACCTTC. Translation: CASSQAAGPYYGYTF.

The chain has TRBV2 and TRBJ2-5; 14 bases map to TRBD2. V dropped 6 bases and J dropped 7; count of bases not matched to a gene: 10. Germline-derived CDR1 and CDR2 are SNHLY and FYNNEI. CDR3 size: 16 residues. The CDR3 sequence: CASRAGLAGALVTQYF. DNA of the CDR3: TGTGCCAGCAGAGCGGGACTAGCGGGAGCGTTGGTGACCCAGTACTTC. Full variable domain (outside the CDR3, taken from reference TRBV2 and TRBJ2-5): EPEVTQTPSHQVTQMGQEVILRCVPISNHLYFYWYRQILGQKVEFLVSFYNNEISEKSEIFDDQFSVERPDGSNFTLKIRSTKLEDSAMYFCASRAGLAGALVTQYFGPGTRLLVL.

The V and J genes are TRBV4-1 and TRBJ2-3; 7 nucleotides line up with TRBD2. J gave up 0 bases and V 4 bases, and 1 base lay outside the gene matches. CDR1 and CDR2 from the germline V gene are MGHRA and YSYEKL. This CDR3 has 14 amino acids. This CDR3 is CASSRRESTDTQYF. In DNA form, the CDR3 reads TGCGCCAGCAGCCGGCGGGAGAGCACAGATACGCAGTATTTT.

This clone was found a few times. Other DNA sequences of this sample code for an identical CDR3. The V gene is TRBV27, the J gene TRBJ2-7; D not certain. The germline V gene encodes CDR1 MNHEY and CDR2 SMNVEV (reference sequence). This CDR3 spans 13 amino acids. V lost 2 bases and J 3 bases, leaving 8 bases between the germline ends. The CDR3 DNA reads TGTGCCAGCAGTTTAGGGCAGAACTACGAGCAGTACTTC. Translation: CASSLGQNYEQYF.

The chain joins TRBV13 to TRBJ2-1, with D unclear. Germline assignment: CDR1 PRHDT and CDR2 FYEKMQ (reference sequence). This CDR3 spans 14 amino acids. V was trimmed by 3 bases and J by 0 bases, leaving 6 bases between them. The chain's CDR3 is CASSFTYSYNEQFF. The CDR3 coding sequence is TGTGCCAGCAGCTTTACTTACTCCTACAATGAGCAGTTCTTC. Using reference TRBV13 and TRBJ2-1 for the parts outside the CDR3, the full variable domain is AAGVIQSPRHLIKEKRETATLKCYPIPRHDTVYWYQQGPGQDPQFLISFYEKMQSDKGSIPDRFSAQQFSDYHSELNMSSLELGDSALYFCASSFTYSYNEQFFGPGTRLTVL.

V usage is TRBV24-1 and J usage is TRBJ2-1; weak D call: TRBD2 (5 bases). Germline V gene sequence: CDR1 KGHDR, CDR2 SFDVKD. V was trimmed by 2 bases and J by 0 bases, leaving 10 bases between them. CDR3 length: 16 amino acids. CDR3 residues: CATSDSHTSSYNEQFF. The CDR3 DNA reads as TGTGCCACCAGTGATTCCCACACTAGCTCCTACAATGAGCAGTTCTTC.

The chain couples TRBV19 to TRBJ2-7; tentatively, D is TRBD2 (6 bases). V was shortened by 3 bases and J by 1 base, with 13 bases between the two germline ends. Germline V gene data show CDR1 as LNHDA and CDR2 as SQIVND (reference sequence). The CDR3 is 15 residues long. As DNA, the CDR3 is TGTGCCAGTAGTATCATGGGGGGAAGTTCCTACGAGCAGTACTTC. This translates into CASSIMGGSSYEQYF.

The chain is built from TRBV19 and TRBJ2-7; tentatively, D is TRBD1 (6 bases). CDR1 and CDR2 from the germline V gene are LNHDA and SQIVND (reference sequence). Trimming stripped 1 base from V and 3 bases from J, with 10 bases between. The length of the CDR3 is 14 residues. The CDR3 loop reads CASSIVGRGYEQYF. CDR3 DNA sequence: TGTGCCAGTAGTATAGTTGGCAGGGGCTACGAGCAGTACTTC.

The J gene is TRBJ1-2, the V gene TRBV3-1 (or the pseudogene TRBV3-2); the D gene is possibly TRBD1 (6 bases). Germline V gives CDR1 LGHDT, CDR2 YNNKEL (reference sequence). The CDR3 totals 15 residues. The V and J ends lost 6 bases and 0 bases respectively, with 14 bases between them. CDR3 DNA sequence: TGTGCCAGCAGTCCCGGGACAACAGCTAACTATGGCTACACCTTC. Translating gives CASSPGTTANYGYTF.

The V call is TRBV25-1, the J call TRBJ2-7; D not resolved. The germline gives CDR1 MGHDK, CDR2 SYGVNS. The ends were cut back, 3 bases at V and 2 bases at J, with 5 bases in the middle. The CDR3 runs to 12 residues. The CDR3 sequence is CASSEAAYEQYF. The CDR3 DNA follows: TGTGCCAGCAGTGAGGCAGCCTACGAGCAGTACTTC.

This clone was counted only a few times. The genes are TRBV29-1 and TRBJ1-5; D remains unclear. The germline V and J ends were trimmed by 3 bases and 3 bases, with 9 bases remaining between them. Germline loops: CDR1 SQVTM, CDR2 ANQGSEA. This CDR3 contains 13 residues. In DNA form, the CDR3 reads TGCAGCGTTGAGTTTAGCCCCAATCAGCCCCAGCATTTT. The encoded protein is CSVEFSPNQPQHF. Full variable domain (rest looked up from reference TRBV29-1 and TRBJ1-5): SAVISQKPSRDICQRGTSLTIQCQVDSQVTMMFWYRQQPGQSLTLIATANQGSEATYESGFVIDKFPISRPNLTFSTLTVSNMSPEDSSIYLCSVEFSPNQPQHFGDGTRLSIL.

The genes are TRBV11-2 and TRBJ2-7; 8 bases are shared with TRBD2. Germline V gives CDR1 SGHAT, CDR2 FQNNGV. Trimming took 2 bases from V and 1 from J; bases not matched to a gene: 4. The CDR3 is 15 amino acids. The chain's CDR3 is CASSLTSGMSYEQYF. As DNA, the CDR3 is TGTGCCAGCAGCTTAACTAGCGGAATGTCCTACGAGCAGTACTTC.

This clone was recorded only once. The rearrangement links TRBV11-2 to TRBJ1-2; the D gene is possibly TRBD1 (5 bases). Germline CDR1 and CDR2: SGHAT and FQNNGV. The CDR3 consists of 14 residues. Trimming left V 5 bases short and J 6 bases short, with 16 bases between. CDR3 in amino acids: CASSPLGGGHGYTF. In nucleotides, the CDR3 is TGTGCCAGCAGCCCCCTGGGGGGGGGACATGGCTACACCTTC.

The chain recombines TRBV7-6 with TRBJ1-4; D is possibly TRBD1 (6 bases). The length of the CDR3 is 18 residues. Germline-derived CDR1 and CDR2 are SGHVS and FNYEAQ. Deletions cut 3 bases from V and 4 bases from J, with 21 bases between. CDR3 residues: CASSLDRTQGPLNEKLFF. In nucleotides, the CDR3 is TGTGCCAGCAGCTTGGACCGGACCCAGGGGCCCCTTAATGAAAAACTGTTTTTT.

The chain couples TRBV9 to TRBJ2-4; 13 bases match TRBD2. The CDR3 extends over 22 amino acids. V lost 4 bases to trimming and J lost 0 bases; unmatched junction nucleotides: 19. The V gene's germline CDR1 is SGDLS and CDR2 YYNGEE. The CDR3 is CASSPLPTRTSGRGEAKNIQYF. The CDR3 region has the DNA TGTGCCAGCAGCCCCCTCCCAACCCGGACTAGCGGGAGAGGTGAAGCCAAAAACATTCAGTACTTC. The full variable domain, rest sourced from reference TRBV9 and TRBJ2-4, is DSGVTQTPKHLITATGQRVTLRCSPRSGDLSVYWYQQSLDQGLQFLIQYYNGEERAKGNILERFSAQQFPDLHSELNLSSLELGDSALYFCASSPLPTRTSGRGEAKNIQYFGAGTRLSVL.